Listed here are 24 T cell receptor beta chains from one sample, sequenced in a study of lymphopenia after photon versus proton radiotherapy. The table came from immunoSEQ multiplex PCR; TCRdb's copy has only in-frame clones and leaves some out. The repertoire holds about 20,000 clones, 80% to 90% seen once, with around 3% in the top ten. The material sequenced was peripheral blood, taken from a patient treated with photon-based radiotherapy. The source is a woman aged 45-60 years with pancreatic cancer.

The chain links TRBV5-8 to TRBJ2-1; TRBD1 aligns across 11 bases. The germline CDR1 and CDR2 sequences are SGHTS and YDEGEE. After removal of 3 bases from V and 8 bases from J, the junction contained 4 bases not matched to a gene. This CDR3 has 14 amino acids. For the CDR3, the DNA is TGTGCCAGCAGCTCGAGGACAGGGGGCGATGAGCAGTTCTTC. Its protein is CASSSRTGGDEQFF.

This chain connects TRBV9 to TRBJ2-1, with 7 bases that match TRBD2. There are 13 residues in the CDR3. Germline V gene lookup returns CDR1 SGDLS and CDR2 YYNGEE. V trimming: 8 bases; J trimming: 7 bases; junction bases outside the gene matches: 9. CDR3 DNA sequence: TGTGCCAGTTCTAGCGGCCGTGGGAATGAGCAGTTCTTC. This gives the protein CASSSGRGNEQFF.

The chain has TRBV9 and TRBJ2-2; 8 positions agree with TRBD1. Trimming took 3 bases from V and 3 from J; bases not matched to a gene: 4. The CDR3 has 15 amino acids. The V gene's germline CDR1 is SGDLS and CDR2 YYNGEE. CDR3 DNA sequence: TGTGCCAGCAGCGCTGGGACAGGCTACACCGGGGAGCTGTTTTTT. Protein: CASSAGTGYTGELFF.

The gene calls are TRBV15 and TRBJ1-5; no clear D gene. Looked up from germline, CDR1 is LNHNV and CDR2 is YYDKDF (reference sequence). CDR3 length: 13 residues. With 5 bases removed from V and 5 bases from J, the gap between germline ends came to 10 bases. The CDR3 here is CATSPEVYQPQHF. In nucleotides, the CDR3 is TGTGCCACCAGCCCCGAGGTATATCAGCCCCAGCATTTT.

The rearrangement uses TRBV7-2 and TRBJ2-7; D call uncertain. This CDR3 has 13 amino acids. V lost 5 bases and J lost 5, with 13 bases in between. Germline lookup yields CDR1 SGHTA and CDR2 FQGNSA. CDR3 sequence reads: CASSPGAGDEQYF. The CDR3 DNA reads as TGTGCCAGCAGCCCAGGAGCTGGCGACGAGCAGTACTTC.

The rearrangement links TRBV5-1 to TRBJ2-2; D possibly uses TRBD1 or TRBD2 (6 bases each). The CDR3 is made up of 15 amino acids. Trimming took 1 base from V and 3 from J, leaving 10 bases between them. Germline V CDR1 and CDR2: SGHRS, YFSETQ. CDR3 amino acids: CASSLSGEDTGELFF. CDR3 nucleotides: TGCGCCAGCAGCTTGTCAGGGGAGGACACCGGGGAGCTGTTTTTT.

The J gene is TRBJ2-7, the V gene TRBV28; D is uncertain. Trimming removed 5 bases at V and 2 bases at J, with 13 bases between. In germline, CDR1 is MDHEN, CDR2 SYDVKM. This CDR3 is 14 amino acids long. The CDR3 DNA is TGTGCCAGCAGTATACATAAGACGGCCTACGAGCAGTACTTC. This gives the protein CASSIHKTAYEQYF. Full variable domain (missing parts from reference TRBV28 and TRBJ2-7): DVKVTQSSRYLVKRTGEKVFLECVQDMDHENMFWYRQDPGLGLRLIYFSYDVKMKEKGDIPEGYSVSREKKERFSLILESASTNQTSMYLCASSIHKTAYEQYFGPGTRLTVT.

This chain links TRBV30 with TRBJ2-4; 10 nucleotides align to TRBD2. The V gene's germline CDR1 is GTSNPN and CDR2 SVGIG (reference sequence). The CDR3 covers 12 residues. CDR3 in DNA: TGTGCTTCGGCAGCGGGAGGGCGCATTCAGTACTTC. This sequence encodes CASAAGGRIQYF.

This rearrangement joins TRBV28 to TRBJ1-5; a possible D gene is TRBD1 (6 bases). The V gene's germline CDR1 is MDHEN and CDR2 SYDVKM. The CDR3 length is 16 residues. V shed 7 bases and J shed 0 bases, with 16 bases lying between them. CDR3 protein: CASNPTGRYSNQPQHF. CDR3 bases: TGTGCCAGCAATCCTACAGGGAGATATAGCAATCAGCCCCAGCATTTT.

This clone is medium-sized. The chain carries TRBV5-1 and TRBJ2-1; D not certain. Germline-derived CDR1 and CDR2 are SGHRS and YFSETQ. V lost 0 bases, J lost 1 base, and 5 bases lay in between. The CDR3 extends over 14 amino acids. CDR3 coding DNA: TGCGCCAGCAGCTTGGAACGGTCCTACAATGAGCAGTTCTTC. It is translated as CASSLERSYNEQFF.

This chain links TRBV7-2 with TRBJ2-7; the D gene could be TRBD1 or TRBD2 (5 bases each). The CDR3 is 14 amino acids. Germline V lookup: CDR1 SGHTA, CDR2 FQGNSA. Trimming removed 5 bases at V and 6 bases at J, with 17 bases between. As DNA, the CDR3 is TGTGCCAGCAGCCAGGGACGAGCATCACCCGAGCAGTACTTC. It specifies CASSQGRASPEQYF. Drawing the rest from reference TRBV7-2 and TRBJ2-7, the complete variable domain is GAGVSQSPSNKVTEKGKDVELRCDPISGHTALYWYRQSLGQGLEFLIYFQGNSAPDKSGLPSDRFSAERTGGSVSTLTIQRTQQEDSAVYLCASSQGRASPEQYFGPGTRLTVT.

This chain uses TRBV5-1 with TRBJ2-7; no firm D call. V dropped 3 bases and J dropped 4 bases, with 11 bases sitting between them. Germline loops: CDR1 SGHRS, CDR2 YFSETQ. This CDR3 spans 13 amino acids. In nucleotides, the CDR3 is TGCGCCAGCAGCTCTCTGACGGAATACGAGCAGTACTTC. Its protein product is CASSSLTEYEQYF.

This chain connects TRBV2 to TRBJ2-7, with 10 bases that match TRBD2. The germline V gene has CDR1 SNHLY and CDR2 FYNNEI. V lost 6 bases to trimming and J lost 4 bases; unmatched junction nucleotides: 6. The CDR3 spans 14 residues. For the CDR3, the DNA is TGTGCCAGCAGCGCAGCGGGAGGGGAATACGAGCAGTACTTC. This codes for CASSAAGGEYEQYF.

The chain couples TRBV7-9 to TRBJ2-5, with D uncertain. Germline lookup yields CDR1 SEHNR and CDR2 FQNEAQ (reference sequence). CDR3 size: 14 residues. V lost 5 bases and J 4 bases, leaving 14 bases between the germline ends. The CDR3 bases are TGTGCCAGCAGCCTAGTAGGGCAGAGAGAGACCCAGTACTTC. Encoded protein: CASSLVGQRETQYF.

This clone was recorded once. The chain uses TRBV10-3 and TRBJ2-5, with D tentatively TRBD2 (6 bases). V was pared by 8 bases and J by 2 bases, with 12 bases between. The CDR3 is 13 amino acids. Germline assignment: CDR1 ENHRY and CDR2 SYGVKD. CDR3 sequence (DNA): TGTGCCATCTCGGGACGGGGGCAAGAGACCCAGTACTTC. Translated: CAISGRGQETQYF.

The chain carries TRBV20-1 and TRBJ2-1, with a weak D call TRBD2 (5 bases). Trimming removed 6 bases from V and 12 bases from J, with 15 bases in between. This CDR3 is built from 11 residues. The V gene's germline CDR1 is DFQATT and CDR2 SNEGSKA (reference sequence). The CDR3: CSATGRRGQFF. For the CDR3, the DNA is TGCAGTGCAACCGGGCGCCGGGGGCAGTTCTTC.

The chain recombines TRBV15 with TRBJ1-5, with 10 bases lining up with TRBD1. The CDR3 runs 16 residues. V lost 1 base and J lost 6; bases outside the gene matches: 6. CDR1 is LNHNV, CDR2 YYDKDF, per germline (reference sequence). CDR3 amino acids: CATSRGGQGGRQPQHF. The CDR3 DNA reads TGTGCCACCAGCAGAGGAGGACAGGGGGGGCGTCAGCCCCAGCATTTT.

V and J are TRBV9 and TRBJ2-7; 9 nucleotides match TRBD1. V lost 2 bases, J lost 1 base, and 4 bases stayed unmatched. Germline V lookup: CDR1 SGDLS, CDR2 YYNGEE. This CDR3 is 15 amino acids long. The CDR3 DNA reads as TGTGCCAGCAGCGTCGAACAGGGGGCTTCCTACGAGCAGTACTTC. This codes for CASSVEQGASYEQYF.

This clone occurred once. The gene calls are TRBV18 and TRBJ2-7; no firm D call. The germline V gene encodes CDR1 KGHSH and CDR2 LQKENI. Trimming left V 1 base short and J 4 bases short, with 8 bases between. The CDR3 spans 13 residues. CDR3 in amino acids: CASSPRDSYEQYF. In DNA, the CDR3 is TGTGCCAGCTCACCACGGGATTCTTACGAGCAGTACTTC.

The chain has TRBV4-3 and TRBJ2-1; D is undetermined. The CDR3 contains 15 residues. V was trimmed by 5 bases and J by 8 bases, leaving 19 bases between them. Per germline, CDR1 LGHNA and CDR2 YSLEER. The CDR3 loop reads CASSTNPQGPDEQFF. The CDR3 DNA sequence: TGCGCCAGCAGCACCAATCCCCAAGGCCCAGATGAGCAGTTCTTC.

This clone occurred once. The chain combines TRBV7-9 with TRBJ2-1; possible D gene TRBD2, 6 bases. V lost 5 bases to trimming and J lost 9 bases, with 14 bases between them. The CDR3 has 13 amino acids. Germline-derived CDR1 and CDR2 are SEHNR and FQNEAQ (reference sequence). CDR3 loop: CASSPGEVGEQFF. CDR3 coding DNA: TGTGCCAGCAGCCCCGGGGAGGTTGGTGAGCAGTTCTTC. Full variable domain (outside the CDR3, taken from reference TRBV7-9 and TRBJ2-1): DTGVSQNPRHKITKRGQNVTFRCDPISEHNRLYWYRQTLGQGPEFLTYFQNEAQLEKSRLLSDRFSAERPKGSFSTLEIQRTEQGDSAMYLCASSPGEVGEQFFGPGTRLTVL.

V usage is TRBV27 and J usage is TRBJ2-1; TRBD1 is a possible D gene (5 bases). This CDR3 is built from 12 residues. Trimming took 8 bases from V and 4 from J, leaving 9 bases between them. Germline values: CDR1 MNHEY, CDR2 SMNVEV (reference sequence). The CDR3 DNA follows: TGTGCCAGCGGGGCGATTTACAATGAGCAGTTCTTC. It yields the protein CASGAIYNEQFF.

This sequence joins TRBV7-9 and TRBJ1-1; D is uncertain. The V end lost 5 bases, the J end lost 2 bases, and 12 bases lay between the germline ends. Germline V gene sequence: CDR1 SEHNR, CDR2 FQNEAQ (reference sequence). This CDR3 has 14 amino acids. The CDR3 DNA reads TGTGCCAGCAGCCCCCTCGGAGGCAACACTGAAGCTTTCTTT. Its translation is CASSPLGGNTEAFF.

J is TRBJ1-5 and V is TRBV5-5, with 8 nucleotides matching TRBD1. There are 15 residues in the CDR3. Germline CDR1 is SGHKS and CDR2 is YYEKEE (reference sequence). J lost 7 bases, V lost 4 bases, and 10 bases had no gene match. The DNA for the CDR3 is TGTGCCAGCAGCCGGCAGGGGGCGCAGAGCCAGCCCCAGCATTTT. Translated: CASSRQGAQSQPQHF.